This T cell receptor (beta chain) originates from a study of T cell responses to AZD1222 COVID-19 vaccine (dated by TCRdb to about 2021). For context, the study as a whole: AZD1222 recipients with second doses at about 4 weeks or about 12 weeks were pooled, because spike-specific TCR depth and breadth did not differ between schedules. TCR sequencing covered some 250 trial participants: approximately 200 given two doses of AZD1222 and approximately 25 given two doses of MenACWY control vaccine. Trial participants were enrolled by age into subgroups of 18-55, 56-69 and 70-plus years, and around 150, 29 and 61 TCR-sequenced participants, respectively, were included in these subgroups.

The CDR3, cysteine through phenylalanine, is 14 amino acids long. Only the CDR3 part of the read is kept: 42 bases, read in frame from the first base. The germline V gene encodes CDR1 SGHRS and CDR2 YFSETQ. Trimming takes 0 bases from V and 6 bases from J, and the germline ends sit 11 bases apart. The intended sense of this specimen's time point label: baseline before first vaccination. Vaccinee samples came from UK trials COV001 and COV002, including a single-blind randomized controlled phase 2/3 trial of AZD1222 (ChAdOx1 nCoV-19) in healthy adults. For TCRbeta chain sequencing, PBMC samples from trial participants were taken at day 0 and at day 28 after the second dose. The CDR3 regions of human TCRbeta chains were subjected to immunosequencing. Concerning the study's data processing: TCRs in the repertoires were compared against a reference library of SARS-CoV-2-specific TCRs that had been generated with the MIRA antigen-specificity platform. Breadth meant the fraction of unique TCRs that were SARS-CoV-2-associated, whereas depth meant the fraction of total T cells that were SARS-CoV-2-associated. Using the MIRA data, each spike-specific TCR was mapped to the spike region that the TCR reacts to and placed in a CD4 or CD8 class. Log10-transformed breadth and depth values were compared by one-way ANOVA with Sidak's multiple comparisons tests. TCRdb re-hosts the immuneACCESS table, in-frame sequences only. Its copies lack some clones; in the studies checked, an unresolved V gene accounts for under half of them, and the cause for the rest is not known. V and J calls and clone size follow that table, whereas D and trimming were derived from the DNA. The sample table contains tens of thousands of clones; only one count was recorded for roughly 87% of them. Jointly, the top ten make up about 3.9% of the sample.

What the authors observed across the whole study: In the small 56-69-year group, the increase in depth fell short of significance, most likely because of low power. Reportedly, close to half of the unique spike-specific TCRs recognized epitopes lying outside the regions that are mutated in the B.1.351 and B.1.1.7 variants. After two AZD1222 doses, spike-specific TCR breadth and depth were significantly higher than at day 0 and than in MenACWY recipients. Only six or seven AZD1222 recipients were SARS-CoV-2 seropositive at baseline, limiting conclusions about previously exposed vaccinees. The whole spike protein was spanned by vaccine-associated CD4 TCRs, and dominant responses were seen in regions 160-218 and 743-854. Participants were mostly white British, with more females than males. The authors suggested clonal diversity may have been underestimated. Because no samples from the day 14 peak response were available, repertoires could be characterized only after the peak T cell response.

Comment on this clone: Its antigen is still unknown. Per-base quality was not reported, and no clone a single base away is much larger than it.

This clonotype originated in an adult in good health. The source material was peripheral blood, sampled on day 0 of AZD1222 vaccination. The V and J segments used are TRBV5-1 and TRBJ2-3; no D gene is confidently identified. The DNA sequence is given as TGCGCCAGCAGCTTGGGACGGCTCGCGGATACGCAGTATTTT. Its translation reads: CASSLGRLADTQYF.